This TCR beta chain derives from a study of blood T cell repertoires in COVID-19. Overall study context: In each case, the material was cDNA or gDNA derived from T cells, B-cell-depleted T cells, or PBMCs.

The CDR3 runs 14 residues. The ends were cut back, 3 bases at V and 8 bases at J, with 17 bases in the middle. Germline CDR1 GTSNPN, CDR2 SVGIG (reference sequence). This clone was recorded a few times. Some clones are missing from TCRdb's copy, which holds only in-frame ones; the method was immunoSEQ multiplex PCR. The table has about 80,000 clones, about 91% seen once; the top ten hold around 7%. The sequencing sample was made of peripheral blood. The chain joins TRBV30 to TRBJ1-3; weak D call: TRBD1 (5 bases). This sequence was found in a woman older than 75 with acute or convalescent COVID-19. CDR3 region: CAWSEGGTRDTIYF. The CDR3 DNA sequence: TGTGCCTGGAGCGAGGGAGGGACTCGAGACACCATATATTTT. The complete variable domain, with remaining parts taken from reference TRBV30 and TRBJ1-3, reads SQTIHQWPATLVQPVGSPLSLECTVEGTSNPNLYWYRQAAGRGLQLLFYSVGIGQISSEVPQNLSASRPQDRQFILSSKKLLLSDSGFYLCAWSEGGTRDTIYFGEGSWLTVV.